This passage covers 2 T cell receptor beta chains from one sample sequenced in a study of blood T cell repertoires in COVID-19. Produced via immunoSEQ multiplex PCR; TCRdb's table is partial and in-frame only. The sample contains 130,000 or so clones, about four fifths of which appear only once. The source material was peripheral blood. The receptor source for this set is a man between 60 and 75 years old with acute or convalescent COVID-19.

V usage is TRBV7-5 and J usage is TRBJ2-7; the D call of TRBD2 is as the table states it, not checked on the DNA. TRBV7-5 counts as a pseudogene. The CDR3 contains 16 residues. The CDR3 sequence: CVRRSAAGTRSYEQYF. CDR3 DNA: TGTGTCAGAAGATCCGCCGCCGGGACTAGATCTTACGAGCAGTACTTC.

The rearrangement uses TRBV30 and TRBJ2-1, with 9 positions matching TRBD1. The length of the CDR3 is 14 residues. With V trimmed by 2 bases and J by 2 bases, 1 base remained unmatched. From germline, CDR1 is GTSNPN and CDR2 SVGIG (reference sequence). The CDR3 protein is CAWSRQGAYNEQFF. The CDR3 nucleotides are TGTGCCTGGAGTAGACAGGGGGCCTACAATGAGCAGTTCTTC. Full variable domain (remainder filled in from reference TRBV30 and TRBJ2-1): SQTIHQWPATLVQPVGSPLSLECTVEGTSNPNLYWYRQAAGRGLQLLFYSVGIGQISSEVPQNLSASRPQDRQFILSSKKLLLSDSGFYLCAWSRQGAYNEQFFGPGTRLTVL.